The 20 T cell receptor beta chains given below trace back to one sample, sequenced in a study of cytomegalovirus exposure and HLA in healthy donors. Researchers ran the PCR with 60 Vbeta and 13 Jbeta primers. Profiled with immunoSEQ multiplex PCR; TCRdb holds only in-frame clones, not every one. The sample shows fewer than 120,000 clones, around 84% of them seen only once. Input material: PBMCs. All receptors come from a woman aged 25-40 years in good health and CMV-seronegative.

The rearrangement links TRBV27 to TRBJ2-7; 10 nucleotides align to TRBD2. V dropped 7 bases and J dropped 2; count of bases not matched to a gene: 8. The length of the CDR3 is 15 residues. The germline V gene encodes CDR1 MNHEY and CDR2 SMNVEV (reference sequence). CDR3 loop: CASKYGTSVPYEQYF. The CDR3, as DNA: TGTGCCAGCAAATACGGGACTAGCGTCCCCTACGAGCAGTACTTC.

The rearrangement links TRBV4-3 to TRBJ2-3, with 11 nucleotides matching TRBD2. The CDR3 covers 16 residues. V dropped 4 bases and J dropped 5; count of bases not matched to a gene: 8. The germline V gene has CDR1 LGHNA and CDR2 YSLEER. The CDR3 coding sequence is TGCGCCAGCAGCCGCGCTAGCGGGGGGTTTTTAGATACGCAGTATTTT. It codes for CASSRASGGFLDTQYF.

V and J are TRBV30 and TRBJ2-1, with 9 nucleotides matching TRBD2. From germline, CDR1 is GTSNPN and CDR2 SVGIG (reference sequence). This CDR3 comprises 14 residues. With V trimmed by 1 base and J by 5 bases, 3 bases remained unmatched. The CDR3 coding sequence is TGTGCCTGGAGTGGGCTAGCGGGGAACAATGAGCAGTTCTTC. The encoded protein is CAWSGLAGNNEQFF.

The CDR3 here is CASLEGYEQYF. The CDR3 DNA follows: TGTGCCAGCCTAGAGGGCTACGAGCAGTACTTC. This chain connects TRBV5-4 to TRBJ2-7, with D possibly TRBD2 on 5 matching bases. This CDR3 has 11 residues. Between the trimmed V and J ends, which lost 7 bases and 3 bases, there was a span of 8 bases. Germline V gene sequence: CDR1 SGHNT, CDR2 YYREEE (reference sequence).

This chain uses TRBV28 with TRBJ1-4; 8 nucleotides agree with TRBD1. CDR1 MDHEN and CDR2 SYDVKM come from the germline V gene. The CDR3 is made up of 15 amino acids. Losses at the gene ends were 5 bases for V and 7 bases for J; bases not matched to a gene: 9. CDR3 region: CASSPDRGIIEKLFF. The CDR3 bases are TGTGCCAGCAGTCCCGACAGGGGAATAATTGAAAAACTGTTTTTT. Full variable domain (missing parts from reference TRBV28 and TRBJ1-4): DVKVTQSSRYLVKRTGEKVFLECVQDMDHENMFWYRQDPGLGLRLIYFSYDVKMKEKGDIPEGYSVSREKKERFSLILESASTNQTSMYLCASSPDRGIIEKLFFGSGTQLSVL.

The chain combines TRBV7-6 with TRBJ1-5; 8 nucleotides align to TRBD1. Germline V gene lookup returns CDR1 SGHVS and CDR2 FNYEAQ. V lost 4 bases and J lost 3; bases outside the gene matches: 8. The CDR3 loop spans 16 amino acids. The CDR3 nucleotides read TGTGCCAGCAGCTCGGCCCCAGGGGGCACCAATCAGCCCCAGCATTTT. Protein: CASSSAPGGTNQPQHF.

The chain links TRBV4-3 to TRBJ1-1; 8 nucleotides align to TRBD1. Germline lookup yields CDR1 LGHNA and CDR2 YSLEER. V was clipped by 2 bases and J by 5 bases; unmatched bases: 4. This CDR3 comprises 14 residues. CDR3 in DNA: TGCGCCAGCAGCCAACAAACAGGGGGTACTGAAGCTTTCTTT. Protein: CASSQQTGGTEAFF.

This clone was found once. The V and J genes are TRBV4-3 and TRBJ2-5; TRBD2 is a possible D gene (6 bases). The CDR3 consists of 15 residues. Germline lookup yields CDR1 LGHNA and CDR2 YSLEER. The V and J ends lost 4 bases and 2 bases respectively, with 14 bases between them. The DNA for the CDR3 is TGCGCCAGCAGCCCGTTTGACGGGGGACAAGAGACCCAGTACTTC. Translating it yields CASSPFDGGQETQYF.

The CDR3 sequence is CASSATSGLPYEQYF. The CDR3 nucleotides are TGTGCCAGTAGTGCAACTAGCGGGCTCCCCTACGAGCAGTACTTC. This chain uses TRBV19 with TRBJ2-7, with TRBD2 identical over 9 bases. After removal of 5 bases from V and 2 bases from J, the junction contained 7 bases not matched to a gene. The CDR3 extends over 15 amino acids. Per germline, CDR1 LNHDA and CDR2 SQIVND (reference sequence).

The V call is TRBV9, the J call TRBJ1-1; TRBD1 aligns across 10 bases. CDR1 and CDR2 (germline): SGDLS, YYNGEE. The CDR3 covers 15 residues. V dropped 4 bases and J dropped 4; count of bases not matched to a gene: 7. The CDR3 coding sequence is TGTGCCAGCAGCACCAGTCGGACAGGGGGCACTGAAGCTTTCTTT. It yields the protein CASSTSRTGGTEAFF.

V and J are TRBV30 and TRBJ2-1; 9 nucleotides line up with TRBD1. CDR1 and CDR2 (germline): GTSNPN, SVGIG (reference sequence). The CDR3 totals 13 residues. The V gene end was trimmed by 7 bases and the J gene end by 6 bases; junction bases not matched to a gene: 7. For the CDR3, the DNA is TGTGCCTTAACCGGGACAGGGCTCAATGAGCAGTTCTTC. This sequence encodes CALTGTGLNEQFF.

The rearrangement links TRBV7-2 to TRBJ2-3; the match to TRBD2 covers 11 bases. Per germline, CDR1 SGHTA and CDR2 FQGNSA. The CDR3 is 18 amino acids. Trimming removed 1 base from V and 0 bases from J; junction bases left unmatched: 6. The CDR3 region is CASSLGLAGTVSTDTQYF. The CDR3 nucleotides are TGTGCCAGCAGCTTAGGACTAGCGGGGACTGTAAGCACAGATACGCAGTATTTT.

In the case of this clone: The junction departs from the called germline gene at one end, perhaps through a read error. The same CDR3 also results from other DNA sequences found in this sample. The CDR3 DNA reads TGCGCCACCAGCATCGGGACAGCAAACTACGAGCAGTACTTC. The encoded protein is CATSIGTANYEQYF. The rearrangement joins TRBV15 to TRBJ2-7; TRBD1 matches at 7 bases. This CDR3 is built from 14 residues. Germline CDR1 LNHNV, CDR2 YYDKDF (reference sequence).

The chain has TRBV28 and TRBJ2-3; 12 positions match TRBD2. Germline V gene data show CDR1 as MDHEN and CDR2 as SYDVKM. The CDR3 runs to 16 residues. J lost 1 base, V lost 4 bases, and 3 bases had no gene match. The CDR3 protein is CASSSPSGGGTDTQYF. The CDR3 coding sequence is TGTGCCAGCAGTTCCCCTAGCGGGGGGGGCACAGATACGCAGTATTTT.

This clone was seen more than once but under ten times. The genes are TRBV5-1 and TRBJ2-5; D perhaps matches TRBD2 (5 bases). V shed 2 bases and J shed 4 bases, with 12 bases lying between them. This CDR3 has 14 residues. The V gene's germline CDR1 is SGHRS and CDR2 YFSETQ. The CDR3 DNA reads TGCGCCAGCAGCTTTTCTAGCTTCCGAGAGACCCAGTACTTC. Amino acid sequence: CASSFSSFRETQYF.

V and J are TRBV28 and TRBJ1-2; D is undetermined. The CDR3 covers 11 residues. CDR1 is MDHEN and CDR2 is SYDVKM in the germline V gene. Trimming shortened V by 11 bases and J by 0 bases, and 7 bases separated the two germline ends. CDR3 sequence (DNA): TGTGCCGCTCGGGCTAACTATGGCTACACCTTC. Encoded protein: CAARANYGYTF.

The genes are TRBV18 and TRBJ1-2; 9 nucleotides match TRBD1. The CDR3 covers 13 residues. The germline V gene encodes CDR1 KGHSH and CDR2 LQKENI. Trimming at V came to 3 bases and at J to 7 bases, leaving 3 bases not matched to a gene. The CDR3 DNA reads TGTGCCAGCTCACCCGCGACAGGGGGTGGCTACACCTTC. It is translated as CASSPATGGGYTF.

The CDR3 DNA is TGTGCCAGCAGCGTAGAGGACGGACTTTCGGATGAGCAGTTCTTC. Translating it yields CASSVEDGLSDEQFF. The rearrangement uses TRBV9 and TRBJ2-1; D is possibly TRBD2 (5 bases). The length of the CDR3 is 15 residues. The germline V and J ends were trimmed by 0 bases and 8 bases, with 15 bases remaining between them. Germline V gene data show CDR1 as SGDLS and CDR2 as YYNGEE.

The V gene is TRBV6-5, the J gene TRBJ2-3; no firm D call. Per germline, CDR1 MNHEY and CDR2 SVGAGI. The CDR3 has 13 residues. Trimming shortened V by 3 bases and J by 1 base, and 5 bases separated the two germline ends. CDR3 bases: TGTGCCAGCAGTTATCAGGGCACAGATACGCAGTATTTT. Encoded protein: CASSYQGTDTQYF.

This clone was observed once. The chain carries TRBV7-2 and TRBJ1-6, with a weak D call TRBD1 (5 bases). This CDR3 has 15 residues. V dropped 2 bases and J dropped 13 bases, with 18 bases sitting between them. Per the germline V gene, CDR1 is SGHTA and CDR2 is FQGNSA. The CDR3 nucleotides are TGTGCCAGCAGCTTATCGGATCAGGGAAAATTCCCCCTCCACTTT. It translates to CASSLSDQGKFPLHF.